Listed here is a single T cell receptor (beta chain). 60 Vbeta and 13 Jbeta primers were used in PCR. Sequencing was performed with immunoSEQ multiplex PCR; in TCRdb, only in-frame clones are kept and a portion is missing. This table holds 100,000 to 150,000 clones, around 80% found once. The data originate from a study of cytomegalovirus exposure and HLA in healthy donors. Trimming pared 5 bases from V and 5 bases from J, leaving 15 bases between. This CDR3 has 14 residues. Germline CDR1 SGHVS, CDR2 FNYEAQ. The source is a female donor in good health and CMV-seronegative. The material sequenced was PBMCs. The chain uses TRBV7-6 and TRBJ1-1; no clear D. In nucleotides, the CDR3 is TGTGCCAGCAGCAGAGACACCACGGGAACTGAAGCTTTCTTT. Protein: CASSRDTTGTEAFF.